This T cell receptor (beta chain) was retrieved from a study of shared clonotypes between healthy human individuals. Points from the study as a whole: Clonotype sharing among donors was expected to depend on sequencing depth. Shared clonotypes: 4.5% to 6.5% naive CD4, approximately 3.4% naive CD8, over 2% memory CD4, approximately 0.37% memory CD8.

DNA at 200 ng, tens of thousands of T cell genomes, went into sorted-subset replicate PCRs. Profiling relied on immunoSEQ multiplex PCR, and the TCRdb table lists in-frame clones only, not all of them. The top ten hold around 0.35% of the sample, which has 2 million to 2.5 million clones, 80% to 95% seen once. About this clone itself: Its antigen is not identified. This same CDR3 is encoded by further DNA sequences in the sample.

The receptor's source is a man between 18 and 35 years old in good health. Some clones in this sample may be carry-over from other donors' samples. The sequenced sample was naive CD4+ T cells from PBMCs. Described subset: CD45RA+ positively selected.

The CDR3 DNA reads TGCGCCAGCAGCCAGACCCCCAATCAGCCCCAGCATTTT. Protein: CASSQTPNQPQHF. The chain combines TRBV4-1 with TRBJ1-5, with no clear D. The CDR3 runs 13 residues. The germline V and J ends were trimmed by 3 bases and 3 bases, with 6 bases remaining between them. Germline values: CDR1 MGHRA, CDR2 YSYEKL.